This entry lists 10 T cell receptor beta chains sequenced from one sample in a study of T cell changes during pregnancy in multiple sclerosis. Sequenced by immunoSEQ multiplex PCR; TCRdb stores in-frame clones only, minus some. The sample carries approximately 70,000 clones, roughly 92% recorded once. This specimen was peripheral blood, taken in the second trimester of pregnancy. All receptors come from a female donor with multiple sclerosis, enrolled in a pregnancy study.

The V call is TRBV7-2, the J call TRBJ1-5; 8 bases are shared with TRBD1. CDR3 length equals 13 residues. J lost 6 bases, V lost 6 bases, and 4 bases had no gene match. Per germline, CDR1 SGHTA and CDR2 FQGNSA. The CDR3 DNA is TGTGCCAGCAGTGTCGACAGGGGTCAGCCCCAGCATTTT. Translated, it gives CASSVDRGQPQHF.

This chain joins TRBV7-2 and TRBJ2-7, with 16 bases that match TRBD2. The V gene's germline CDR1 is SGHTA and CDR2 FQGNSA. The V segment lost 1 base and the J segment 12 bases; nucleotides outside the gene matches: 9. This CDR3 spans 16 amino acids. CDR3 amino acids: CASSLDSGTSGRALYF. As DNA, the CDR3 is TGTGCCAGCAGCTTAGACTCCGGGACTAGCGGGAGGGCCCTGTACTTC.

The V gene is TRBV27, the J gene TRBJ1-1; D not certain. V was trimmed by 5 bases and J by 1 base, leaving 8 bases between them. Looked up from germline, CDR1 is MNHEY and CDR2 is SMNVEV (reference sequence). This CDR3 has 13 residues. The CDR3 DNA is TGTGCCAGCAGTCAAAAGAGGAACACTGAAGCTTTCTTT. Residues: CASSQKRNTEAFF.

The genes are TRBV19 and TRBJ2-7, with a weak D call TRBD2 (5 bases). The CDR3 sequence is 15 residues long. Germline V gene lookup returns CDR1 LNHDA and CDR2 SQIVND (reference sequence). V was shortened by 1 base and J by 6 bases, with 16 bases between the two germline ends. CDR3 in amino acids: CASSIGRSSTGEQYF. The CDR3 nucleotides are TGTGCCAGTAGTATAGGGAGGAGCTCCACCGGCGAGCAGTACTTC.

The J gene is TRBJ2-5, the V gene TRBV12-2; the D segment call TRBD2 is taken from the table without a DNA check. TRBV12-2 is annotated as a pseudogene. This CDR3 comprises 16 residues. The CDR3 DNA follows: TGTGCAAGTCGCAGAGACGCGGGAGACGGGTTTGGGACCCAGTACTTC. It encodes CASRRDAGDGFGTQYF.

The chain couples TRBV7-9 to TRBJ2-1, with 10 bases fitting TRBD1. Unmatched junction bases numbered 5, after V lost 3 bases and J lost 6 bases. The CDR3 consists of 15 residues. From germline, CDR1 is SEHNR and CDR2 FQNEAQ (reference sequence). CDR3 sequence (DNA): TGTGCCAGCAGCTTGGGGACAGGGGAACTCAATGAGCAGTTCTTC. It translates to CASSLGTGELNEQFF. The full variable domain, with the rest looked up from reference TRBV7-9 and TRBJ2-1, is DTGVSQNPRHKITKRGQNVTFRCDPISEHNRLYWYRQTLGQGPEFLTYFQNEAQLEKSRLLSDRFSAERPKGSFSTLEIQRTEQGDSAMYLCASSLGTGELNEQFFGPGTRLTVL.

The V gene is TRBV5-6, the J gene TRBJ2-7; D is unresolved. This CDR3 has 11 amino acids. The V end was cut by 0 bases, the J end by 7 bases, with 5 bases between. Germline assignment: CDR1 SGHDT and CDR2 YYEEEE. CDR3 bases: TGTGCCAGCAGCTTGGCCAAAGAGCAGTACTTC. Protein: CASSLAKEQYF.

Only one count was recorded for this clone. The V gene is TRBV6-5, the J gene TRBJ1-4; D may be TRBD1 (5 bases). V shed 5 bases and J shed 7 bases, with 11 bases lying between them. The germline CDR1 and CDR2 sequences are MNHEY and SVGAGI. The CDR3 spans 13 residues. The CDR3 reads CASSPPGLEKLFF. The CDR3 DNA reads as TGTGCCAGCAGTCCCCCGGGACTTGAAAAACTGTTTTTT.

The chain links TRBV25-1 to TRBJ2-7; 7 bases fit TRBD1. V was clipped by 6 bases and J by 5 bases; unmatched bases: 7. The CDR3 contains 13 residues. CDR1 and CDR2 (germline): MGHDK, SYGVNS. The CDR3: CASRMAGGNEQYF. The CDR3 DNA is TGTGCCAGCAGAATGGCAGGGGGAAACGAGCAGTACTTC.

This chain joins TRBV30 and TRBJ2-3; TRBD2 matches at 7 bases. The germline CDR1 and CDR2 sequences are GTSNPN and SVGIG (reference sequence). The CDR3 extends over 17 amino acids. Trimming took 2 bases from V and 2 from J; bases not matched to a gene: 13. This CDR3 reads CAWSRSTGLPPTDTQYF. CDR3 DNA sequence: TGTGCCTGGAGTCGTTCTACGGGACTACCTCCCACAGATACGCAGTATTTT.